These 25 T cell receptor beta chains were sequenced from one sample in a study of spatial heterogeneity in lung cancer. Study outcomes and limitations: The number of expanded tumor alpha and beta chains correlated with mutation number.

Time point given: sample taken at primary tumor resection. TCRdb itself ran the 5' RACE reads through MiXCR, one entry per CDR3 protein. The data show 2,500 to 3,500 distinct CDR3 sequences, roughly a tenth seen once. For these TCRs, the target antigens are not known. The sequenced sample was lung tumor tissue, obtained at surgery. These receptors were taken from a male donor with early-stage non-small cell lung cancer.

The sample holds many counts of this clonotype. A library prepared for alpha chains yielded this beta chain as an off-target read; its size is of little meaning. The chain employs TRBV2 and TRBJ2-5; weak D call: TRBD1 (5 bases). Trimming took 2 bases from V and 5 from J, leaving 12 bases between them. This CDR3 has 14 amino acids. The germline V gene encodes CDR1 SNHLY and CDR2 FYNNEI. The CDR3, as DNA: TGTGCCAGCAGTGAATGGGGCATAGGTGAGACCCAGTACTTC. This encodes CASSEWGIGETQYF.

This clonotype was recorded only once. A library made for alpha chains picked up this beta chain off target, so its size means little. The chain uses TRBV12-3 or TRBV12-4 and TRBJ1-6; D perhaps matches TRBD1 (5 bases). This CDR3 has 14 amino acids. Trimming removed 3 bases at V and 8 bases at J, with 11 bases between. The CDR3 reads CASSFGREHSPLHF. The CDR3 bases are TGTGCCAGCAGTTTCGGCAGGGAGCATTCACCCCTCCACTTT.

In its sample, this clonotype is medium-sized. As an off-target read in a library built for alpha chains, this beta chain has a frequency of little significance. CDR3 loop: CASSQANRGPQYF. The CDR3 bases are TGCGCCAGCAGCCAAGCAAACAGGGGGCCGCAGTACTTC. This chain links TRBV4-3 with TRBJ2-7, with TRBD1 matching over 9 bases. This CDR3 is 13 amino acids long. Germline V gives CDR1 LGHNA, CDR2 YSLEER. Losses at the gene ends were 1 base for V and 9 bases for J; bases not matched to a gene: 4.

This clonotype occurred many times. This beta chain was picked up by a library intended for alpha chains and is off target, so its count carries little meaning. The chain is built from TRBV28 and TRBJ2-3; D remains ambiguous. V was shortened by 1 base and J by 1 base, with 6 bases between the two germline ends. The CDR3 consists of 14 residues. The germline V gene encodes CDR1 MDHEN and CDR2 SYDVKM. CDR3 residues: CASSLFDGTDTQYF. In DNA form, the CDR3 reads TGTGCCAGCAGTTTATTTGACGGCACAGATACGCAGTATTTT. The complete variable domain, with remaining parts taken from reference TRBV28 and TRBJ2-3, reads DVKVTQSSRYLVKRTGEKVFLECVQDMDHENMFWYRQDPGLGLRLIYFSYDVKMKEKGDIPEGYSVSREKKERFSLILESASTNQTSMYLCASSLFDGTDTQYFGPGTRLTVL.

Details on this clonotype: The size of this beta chain means little, since it is a stray read in a library made for alpha chains. The CDR3 sequence is CASEREGIQYF. The DNA for the CDR3 is TGTGCCAGCGAGAGGGAGGGCATTCAGTACTTC. The V and J genes are TRBV5-6 and TRBJ2-4; 7 bases line up with TRBD2. Germline CDR1 is SGHDT and CDR2 is YYEEEE. V dropped 7 bases and J dropped 9; count of bases not matched to a gene: 4. The CDR3 has 11 residues. The variable domain in full, with the rest retrieved from reference TRBV5-6 and TRBJ2-4, is DAGVTQSPTHLIKTRGQQVTLRCSPKSGHDTVSWYQQALGQGPQFIFQYYEEEERQRGNFPDRFSGHQFPNYSSELNVNALLLGDSALYLCASEREGIQYFGAGTRLSVL.

By share, this clonotype ranks as medium-sized. In a library made to pick up alpha chains, this beta chain is a stray read with a size that means little. V usage is TRBV7-9 and J usage is TRBJ2-6, with 7 bases lining up with TRBD2. Losses at the gene ends were 5 bases for V and 13 bases for J; bases not matched to a gene: 2. Per the germline V gene, CDR1 is SEHNR and CDR2 is FQNEAQ (reference sequence). The CDR3 consists of 11 residues. The CDR3 DNA follows: TGTGCCAGCAGCGGGGAGGGAGTCCTGACTTTC. Translating gives CASSGEGVLTF.

About this clonotype itself: A library prepared for alpha chains yielded this beta chain as an off-target read; its size is of little meaning. The V gene is TRBV2, the J gene TRBJ1-4, with D uncertain. There are 13 residues in the CDR3. Per germline, CDR1 SNHLY and CDR2 FYNNEI. Trimming cost V 7 bases and J 3 bases, with 9 bases left between them. CDR3 DNA: TGTGCCAGCAACTCGTTTTCTAATGAAAAACTGTTTTTT. Residues: CASNSFSNEKLFF.

By share, this clonotype ranks as medium-sized (0.01 to 0.1%). Little can be read into the size of this beta chain, an off-target read in a library designed for alpha chains. The genes are TRBV9 and TRBJ2-1; D is undetermined. Germline CDR1 and CDR2: SGDLS and YYNGEE. V was shortened by 4 bases and J by 9 bases, with 14 bases between the two germline ends. The CDR3 extends over 13 amino acids. Here the CDR3 DNA reads TGTGCCAGCAGCACGACCCCCAGCGTTGAGCAGTTCTTC. Its protein product is CASSTTPSVEQFF.

Within the sample, this clonotype is medium-sized. Being off target in a library aimed at alpha chains, this beta chain has a size of little meaning. This chain links TRBV28 with TRBJ1-5, with D possibly TRBD1 on 5 matching bases. The CDR3 covers 15 residues. V lost 6 bases to trimming and J lost 1 base, with 13 bases between them. Germline assignment: CDR1 MDHEN and CDR2 SYDVKM. CDR3 amino acids: CASRRGTNSNQPQHF. The CDR3, as DNA: TGTGCCAGCAGGAGGGGAACGAACAGCAATCAGCCCCAGCATTTT. The full variable domain, rest sourced from reference TRBV28 and TRBJ1-5, is DVKVTQSSRYLVKRTGEKVFLECVQDMDHENMFWYRQDPGLGLRLIYFSYDVKMKEKGDIPEGYSVSREKKERFSLILESASTNQTSMYLCASRRGTNSNQPQHFGDGTRLSIL.

By share of the sample, this clonotype is medium-sized (0.01 to 0.1%). Being off target in a library aimed at alpha chains, this beta chain has a size of little meaning. The rearrangement joins TRBV30 to TRBJ2-7; TRBD1 might be the D (6 bases). The CDR3 has 15 residues. V was clipped by 4 bases and J by 2 bases, with 18 bases between them. CDR1 and CDR2 (germline): GTSNPN, SVGIG (reference sequence). CDR3 coding DNA: TGTGCCTGGACCCATCGAGGGGGAAGAGCCTACGAGCAGTACTTC. It is translated as CAWTHRGGRAYEQYF.

This clonotype was seen at least ten times. Since the library was made to target alpha chains, this beta chain is a stray read and its abundance is not meaningful. V gene TRBV11-2 combines with J gene TRBJ1-2; 10 nucleotides align to TRBD1. This CDR3 has 15 residues. The V and J ends lost 5 bases and 4 bases, in that order; junction bases with no gene match: 7. Germline CDR1 SGHAT, CDR2 FQNNGV. CDR3 amino acids: CASSRGQGISYGYTF. CDR3 nucleotides: TGTGCCAGCAGCCGGGGACAGGGGATAAGCTATGGCTACACCTTC. Together with reference TRBV11-2 and TRBJ1-2, the CDR3 gives the full variable domain: EAGVAQSPRYKIIEKRQSVAFWCNPISGHATLYWYQQILGQGPKLLIQFQNNGVVDDSQLPKDRFSAERLKGVDSTLKIQPAKLEDSAVYLCASSRGQGISYGYTFGSGTRLTVV.

Sample share makes this clonotype medium-sized. Because this beta chain is a stray read in a library intended to capture alpha chains, its abundance should not be given much weight. The rearrangement uses TRBV2 and TRBJ1-2; perhaps TRBD1 as D (5 bases). Germline lookup yields CDR1 SNHLY and CDR2 FYNNEI. Trimming took off 4 bases at V and 8 bases at J, with 20 bases between the two ends. This CDR3 region has 15 residues. CDR3 nucleotides: TGTGCCAGCAGTGGTCACAGGCTTCTCGCGGGGGGCTACACCTTC. Its protein product is CASSGHRLLAGGYTF.

By sample fraction, this clonotype is medium-sized. For a library built for alpha chains, this beta chain is a stray read; little rests on its size. The chain has TRBV29-1 and TRBJ2-3; 10 nucleotides line up with TRBD2. The CDR3 has 15 residues. Germline-derived CDR1 and CDR2 are SQVTM and ANQGSEA. The trim removed 3 bases at V and 8 bases at J, leaving 11 bases unmatched. The CDR3 sequence: CSVEGSGGLRGTQYF. In DNA form, the CDR3 reads TGCAGCGTTGAGGGTAGCGGGGGGCTCAGAGGTACGCAGTATTTT.

This clonotype is medium-sized in the sample. This beta chain is a stray read from a library made for alpha chains; its abundance is not meaningful. V gene TRBV28 combines with J gene TRBJ2-3, with D possibly TRBD2 on 5 matching bases. This CDR3 region has 14 residues. The germline CDR1 and CDR2 sequences are MDHEN and SYDVKM. Trimming took 3 bases from V and 4 from J, leaving 11 bases between them. DNA for the CDR3: TGTGCCAGCAGTTTCGTGTCGGGGTCAGATACGCAGTATTTT. It translates to CASSFVSGSDTQYF.

Judged by abundance, this clonotype is medium-sized. Because the library targeted alpha chains, this beta chain is an off-target read whose size means little. The V gene is TRBV6-5, the J gene TRBJ2-7, with 13 bases lining up with TRBD2. This CDR3 is 16 amino acids long. With 5 bases clipped from V and 3 bases from J, the junction kept 7 bases outside the gene matches. Germline V lookup: CDR1 MNHEY, CDR2 SVGAGI. The CDR3 sequence is CASSRTSGGAGYEQYF. The CDR3 coding sequence is TGTGCCAGCAGTCGAACTAGCGGGGGGGCAGGCTACGAGCAGTACTTC.

On this clonotype: This beta chain represents an off-target read in a library built for alpha chains; its size is of limited meaning. V gene TRBV6-6 combines with J gene TRBJ1-1; a possible D gene is TRBD1 (5 bases). CDR3 length: 11 amino acids. The germline V and J ends were trimmed by 5 bases and 8 bases, with 9 bases remaining between them. Germline CDR1 reads MNHNY; CDR2 reads SVGAGI (reference sequence). The CDR3 reads CASSPNREAFF. CDR3 nucleotides: TGTGCCAGCAGTCCCAACAGGGAAGCTTTCTTT.

In the case of this clonotype: Since it is a stray read in a library aimed at alpha chains, this beta chain has a size that is not meaningful. The chain is built from TRBV6-5 and TRBJ1-2, with a weak D call TRBD1 (6 bases). V was trimmed by 2 bases and J by 4 bases, leaving 14 bases between them. This CDR3 spans 15 amino acids. Germline CDR1 reads MNHEY; CDR2 reads SVGAGI. CDR3 sequence reads: CASSYGQISPYGYTF. CDR3 coding DNA: TGTGCCAGCAGTTACGGACAGATCTCCCCCTATGGCTACACCTTC.

This clonotype is categorized as medium-sized (0.01 to 0.1%). This beta chain turned up in a library designed for alpha chains; as an off-target read, its abundance says little. The V call is TRBV20-1, the J call TRBJ1-1, with TRBD1 matching 8 bases. The V gene end was trimmed by 6 bases and the J gene end by 5 bases; junction bases not matched to a gene: 11. Germline CDR1 DFQATT, CDR2 SNEGSKA (reference sequence). This CDR3 comprises 14 residues. Here the CDR3 reads CSAPDRASGTEAFF. The CDR3 nucleotides are TGCAGTGCCCCGGACAGGGCGTCGGGGACTGAAGCTTTCTTT.

Remarks on this clonotype: This beta chain is a stray read from a library made for alpha chains; its abundance is not meaningful. V and J are TRBV7-2 and TRBJ1-6; D not resolved. V lost 6 bases and J 0 bases, leaving 12 bases between the germline ends. The CDR3 has 16 amino acids. Germline CDR1 and CDR2: SGHTA and FQGNSA. The CDR3 sequence: CASSQTRFSYNSPLHF. The CDR3 DNA follows: TGTGCCAGCAGTCAAACGAGGTTCTCCTATAATTCACCCCTCCACTTT.

By share, this clonotype counts as medium-sized (0.01 to 0.1%). This beta chain represents an off-target read in a library built for alpha chains; its size is of limited meaning. The chain uses TRBV25-1 and TRBJ1-1, with D perhaps TRBD1 (5 bases). The CDR3 spans 14 residues. The germline gives CDR1 MGHDK, CDR2 SYGVNS. V shed 3 bases and J shed 0 bases, with 8 bases lying between them. CDR3 nucleotide sequence: TGTGCCAGCAGTGACCAGGGCATGAACACTGAAGCTTTCTTT. It yields the protein CASSDQGMNTEAFF. The variable domain in full, with the rest retrieved from reference TRBV25-1 and TRBJ1-1, is EADIYQTPRYLVIGTGKKITLECSQTMGHDKMYWYQQDPGMELHLIHYSYGVNSTEKGDLSSESTVSRIRTEHFPLTLESARPSHTSQYLCASSDQGMNTEAFFGQGTRLTVV.

This clonotype is deemed large. This beta chain is an unintended read in a library built for alpha chains; its size means little. This chain uses TRBV27 with TRBJ1-5, with TRBD1 matching 8 bases. Per germline, CDR1 MNHEY and CDR2 SMNVEV (reference sequence). The CDR3 extends over 12 amino acids. The V and J ends lost 7 bases and 7 bases, in that order; junction bases with no gene match: 3. The chain's CDR3 is CASNDRGQPQHF. The DNA of the CDR3 is TGTGCCAGCAACGACAGGGGACAGCCCCAGCATTTT.

This clonotype is classed as medium-sized. In a library made to pick up alpha chains, this beta chain is a stray read with a size that means little. The chain has TRBV5-1 and TRBJ1-1; tentative D call: TRBD1 (6 bases). The CDR3 is 13 amino acids. Trimming shortened V by 10 bases and J by 0 bases, and 13 bases separated the two germline ends. Germline CDR1 and CDR2: SGHRS and YFSETQ. The CDR3, as DNA: TGCGCCCGACAGGCTTTTATGAACACTGAAGCTTTCTTT. This gives the protein CARQAFMNTEAFF. The full variable domain, in which reference TRBV5-1 and TRBJ1-1 provide the parts outside the CDR3, is KAGVTQTPRYLIKTRGQQVTLSCSPISGHRSVSWYQQTPGQGLQFLFEYFSETQRNKGNFPGRFSGRQFSNSRSEMNVSTLELGDSALYLCARQAFMNTEAFFGQGTRLTVV.

In its sample, this clonotype ranks as medium-sized. This beta chain slipped into a library made for alpha chains as a stray read, so its size is not meaningful. The rearrangement links TRBV20-1 to TRBJ2-3; D might be TRBD1 (5 bases). Germline CDR1 is DFQATT and CDR2 is SNEGSKA (reference sequence). V was trimmed by 3 bases and J by 6 bases, leaving 13 bases between them. The CDR3 spans 13 residues. The CDR3 reads CSARRAGFDTQYF. CDR3 sequence (DNA): TGCAGTGCTAGGCGAGCAGGGTTTGATACGCAGTATTTT.

This clonotype rates as medium-sized. This beta chain lies outside the target of a library built for alpha chains; its clone size means little. J is TRBJ2-7 and V is TRBV6-5; tentatively, D is TRBD2 (6 bases). CDR1 and CDR2 (germline): MNHEY, SVGAGI. This CDR3 spans 13 amino acids. Deletions cut 6 bases from V and 7 bases from J, with 16 bases between. The DNA for the CDR3 is TGTGCCAGCAGCCCGGGACTTCTCGGGGAGCAGTACTTC. Residues: CASSPGLLGEQYF.

This clonotype is labeled medium-sized (0.01 to 0.1%). Little can be read into the size of this beta chain, an off-target read in a library designed for alpha chains. V is TRBV6-1 and J is TRBJ2-7; weak D call: TRBD1 (6 bases). The CDR3 consists of 15 residues. Between the trimmed V and J ends, which lost 3 bases and 7 bases, there was a span of 19 bases. Germline V gene sequence: CDR1 MNHNS, CDR2 SASEGT. The CDR3 DNA sequence: TGTGCCAGCAGTGAGACCGGACAGTCCCACGGGGAGCAGTACTTC. The encoded protein is CASSETGQSHGEQYF.